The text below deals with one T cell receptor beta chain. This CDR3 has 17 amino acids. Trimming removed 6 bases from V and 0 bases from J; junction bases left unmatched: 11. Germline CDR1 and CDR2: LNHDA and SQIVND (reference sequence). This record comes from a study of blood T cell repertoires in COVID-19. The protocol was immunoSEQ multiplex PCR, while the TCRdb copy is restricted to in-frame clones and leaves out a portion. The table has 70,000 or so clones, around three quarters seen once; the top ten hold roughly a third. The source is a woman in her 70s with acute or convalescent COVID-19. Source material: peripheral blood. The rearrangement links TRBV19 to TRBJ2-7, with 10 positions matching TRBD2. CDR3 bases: TGTGCCAGTAGCCGGACAGGAGCGGGAGGGCCCTCCTACGAGCAGTACTTC. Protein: CASSRTGAGGPSYEQYF.